Given below is one T cell receptor (beta chain) in context. Its antigen is undetermined. This sample is drawn from a study of early T cells in non-severe SARS-CoV-2 infection. The wider study: Sequencing of bulk RNA from unsorted whole blood was done, without chain pairing.

Individual cDNA molecules were tagged with unique molecular identifiers, the study reported. TCRdb independently ran MiXCR on the 5' RACE reads; one entry per CDR3 protein. The profile covers about 37,000 distinct CDR3 sequences, with roughly 7.9% appearing a single time and 12% taken by the ten largest. Deletions cut 4 bases from V and 4 bases from J, with 13 bases between. The CDR3 has 14 residues. Regarding the study as a whole: Matching against VDJdb likely underestimated virus-specific expansions, favoring anti-spike CD8.

The clonotype was recovered from an adult who was a healthcare worker with PCR-confirmed SARS-CoV-2 infection or an uninfected control (not recorded which). The sample here was whole blood, taken at baseline. This rearrangement joins TRBV12-3 or TRBV12-4 to TRBJ1-2, with D perhaps TRBD1 (5 bases). The CDR3 here is CASSSTAALYGYTF. CDR3 sequence (DNA): TGTGCCAGCAGTTCGACAGCTGCTCTCTATGGCTACACCTTC.